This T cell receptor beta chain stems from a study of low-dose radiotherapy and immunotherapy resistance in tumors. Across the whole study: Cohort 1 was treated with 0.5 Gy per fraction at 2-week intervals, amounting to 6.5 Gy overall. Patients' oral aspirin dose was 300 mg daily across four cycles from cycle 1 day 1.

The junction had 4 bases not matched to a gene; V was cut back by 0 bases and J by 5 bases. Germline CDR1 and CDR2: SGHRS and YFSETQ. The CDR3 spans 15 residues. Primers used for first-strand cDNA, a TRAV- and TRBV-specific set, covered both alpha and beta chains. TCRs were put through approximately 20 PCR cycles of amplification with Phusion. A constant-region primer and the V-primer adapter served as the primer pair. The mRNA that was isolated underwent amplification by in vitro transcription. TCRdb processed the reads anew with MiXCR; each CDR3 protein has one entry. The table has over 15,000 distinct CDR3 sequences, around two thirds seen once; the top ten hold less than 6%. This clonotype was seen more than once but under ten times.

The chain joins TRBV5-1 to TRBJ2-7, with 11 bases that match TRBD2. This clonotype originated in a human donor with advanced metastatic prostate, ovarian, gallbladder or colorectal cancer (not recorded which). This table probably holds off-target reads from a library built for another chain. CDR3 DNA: TGCGCCAGCAGCTTGGGACTAGCGGGGAGGAACGAGCAGTACTTC. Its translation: CASSLGLAGRNEQYF. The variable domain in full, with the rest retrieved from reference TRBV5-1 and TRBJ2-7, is KAGVTQTPRYLIKTRGQQVTLSCSPISGHRSVSWYQQTPGQGLQFLFEYFSETQRNKGNFPGRFSGRQFSNSRSEMNVSTLELGDSALYLCASSLGLAGRNEQYFGPGTRLTVT.